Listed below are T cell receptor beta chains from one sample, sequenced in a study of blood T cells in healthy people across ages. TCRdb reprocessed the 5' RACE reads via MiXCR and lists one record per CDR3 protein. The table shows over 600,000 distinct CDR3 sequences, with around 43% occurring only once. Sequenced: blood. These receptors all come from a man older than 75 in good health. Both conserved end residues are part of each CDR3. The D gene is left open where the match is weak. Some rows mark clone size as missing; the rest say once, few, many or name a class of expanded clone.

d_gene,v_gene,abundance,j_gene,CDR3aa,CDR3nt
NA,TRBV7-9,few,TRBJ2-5,CASRRETQYF,TGTGCCAGTCGACGGGAGACCCAGTACTTC
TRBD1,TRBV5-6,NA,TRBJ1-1,CASTRGAPRHTEAFF,TGTGCCAGCACCAGGGGGGCCCCCAGGCACACTGAAGCTTTCTTT
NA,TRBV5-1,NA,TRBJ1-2,CASSLPGRGGGYTF,TGCGCCAGCAGCCTACCGGGCAGGGGAGGTGGCTACACCTTC
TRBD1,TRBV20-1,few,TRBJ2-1,CSVPGQGNEQFF,TGCAGTGTCCCGGGACAGGGGAATGAGCAGTTCTTC
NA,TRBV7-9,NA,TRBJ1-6,CASRQQANSPLHF,TGTGCCAGCAGACAACAGGCCAATTCACCCCTCCACTTT
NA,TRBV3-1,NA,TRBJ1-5,CASSQGSTVGNQPQHF,TGTGCCAGCAGCCAAGGATCGACGGTGGGCAATCAGCCCCAGCATTTT
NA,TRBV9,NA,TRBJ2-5,CASNVGLLSETQYF,TGTGCCAGCAACGTAGGTCTCTTGTCGGAGACCCAGTACTTC
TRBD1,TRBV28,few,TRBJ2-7,CASSGSGTGGIKQYF,TGTGCCAGCAGTGGTTCCGGGACAGGGGGCATCAAGCAGTACTTC
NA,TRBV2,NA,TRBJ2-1,CASRLTGHTEGYNEQFF,TGTGCCAGCAGGCTCACGGGACACACTGAGGGGTACAATGAGCAGTTCTTC
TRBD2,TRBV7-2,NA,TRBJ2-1,CASSRTSGRGPPGEQFF,TGTGCCAGCAGCAGGACTAGCGGGAGGGGCCCCCCAGGGGAGCAGTTCTTC
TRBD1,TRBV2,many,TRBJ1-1,CASTPQGDRSEAFF,TGTGCCAGCACCCCACAGGGGGATCGGTCTGAAGCTTTCTTT
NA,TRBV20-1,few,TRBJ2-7,CSARYGSYEQYF,TGCAGTGCTAGATATGGATCCTACGAGCAGTACTTC
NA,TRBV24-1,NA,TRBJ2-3,CATSDTPDTQYF,TGTGCCACCAGTGATACTCCAGATACGCAGTATTTT
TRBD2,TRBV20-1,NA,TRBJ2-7,CSADNRLAGPYNEQYF,TGCAGTGCAGACAATAGACTAGCGGGGCCGTACAATGAGCAGTACTTC
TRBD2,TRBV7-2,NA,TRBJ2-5,CASSLARGGGETQYF,TGTGCCAGCAGCTTAGCTCGCGGGGGGGGAGAGACCCAGTACTTC
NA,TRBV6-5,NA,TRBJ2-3,CASSYSIKGADTQYF,TGTGCCAGCAGTTACTCTATTAAGGGTGCAGATACGCAGTATTTT
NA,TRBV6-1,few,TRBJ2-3,CASRKISLATDTQYF,TGTGCCAGCAGAAAGATAAGCCTCGCGACAGATACGCAGTATTTT
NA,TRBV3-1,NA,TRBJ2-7,CTSSRRGSSYEQYF,TGTACCAGCAGCCGGCGGGGAAGTAGTTACGAGCAGTACTTC
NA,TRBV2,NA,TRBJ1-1,CASTFGRGLEAFF,TGTGCCAGCACCTTCGGGCGGGGCTTAGAAGCTTTCTTT
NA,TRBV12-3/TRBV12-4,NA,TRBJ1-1,CASGTGFLNTEAFF,TGTGCCAGCGGTACAGGGTTCTTGAACACTGAAGCTTTCTTT
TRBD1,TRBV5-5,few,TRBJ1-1,CASSPHRGVGTEAFF,TGTGCCAGCAGCCCTCACAGGGGTGTGGGCACTGAAGCTTTCTTT
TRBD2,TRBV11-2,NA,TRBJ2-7,CASRREGPYEQYF,TGTGCCAGCCGGCGGGAGGGCCCCTACGAGCAGTACTTC
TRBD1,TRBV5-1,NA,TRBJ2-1,CASSSTPNRGDNEQFF,TGCGCCAGCAGCTCCACTCCTAACAGGGGTGACAATGAGCAGTTCTTC
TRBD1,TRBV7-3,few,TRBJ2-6,CASSSGQGISGANVLTF,TGTGCCAGCAGCTCGGGACAGGGCATCTCTGGGGCCAACGTCCTGACTTTC
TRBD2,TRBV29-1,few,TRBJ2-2,CSAGTSGSSGELFF,TGCAGCGCGGGGACTAGCGGGAGCTCCGGGGAGCTGTTTTTT
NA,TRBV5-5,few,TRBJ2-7,CASSAYGGPSYEQYF,TGTGCCAGCAGCGCCTACGGGGGGCCCTCCTACGAGCAGTACTTC
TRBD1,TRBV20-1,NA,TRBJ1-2,CSAMTGYGYTF,TGCAGTGCTATGACAGGGTATGGCTACACCTTC
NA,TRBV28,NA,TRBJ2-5,CASSLPMIEETQYF,TGTGCCAGCAGTTTACCCATGATAGAGGAGACCCAGTACTTC
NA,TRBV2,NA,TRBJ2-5,CASSGRIPYEQYF,TGTGCCAGCAGCGGGCGGATCCCCTACGAGCAGTACTTT
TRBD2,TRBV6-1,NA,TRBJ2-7,CASSGERGTHNEQYF,TGTGCCAGCAGTGGGGAGCGGGGGACTCACAATGAGCAGTACTTC
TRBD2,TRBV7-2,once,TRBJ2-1,CASSPWGAGGFNEQFF,TGTGCCAGCAGCCCCTGGGGAGCGGGAGGATTCAATGAGCAGTTCTTC
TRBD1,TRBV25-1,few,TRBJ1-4,CASSGHRGANEKLFF,TGTGCCAGCAGTGGGCACAGGGGTGCTAATGAAAAACTGTTTTTT
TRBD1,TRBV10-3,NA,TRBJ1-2,CAISSGQTNYGYTF,TGTGCCATCAGCTCGGGACAGACCAACTATGGCTACACCTTC
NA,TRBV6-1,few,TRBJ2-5,CASSELLGGPQETQYF,TGTGCCAGCAGTGAATTACTTGGAGGCCCCCAAGAGACCCAGTACTTC
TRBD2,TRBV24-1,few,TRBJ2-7,CATSGQGRGGEQYF,TGTGCCACCAGTGGCCAGGGTCGCGGGGGCGAGCAGTACTTC
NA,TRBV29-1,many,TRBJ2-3,CSVEDGTDTQYF,TGCAGCGTTGAAGATGGCACAGATACGCAGTATTTT
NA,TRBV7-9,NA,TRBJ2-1,CASSLSQGYEQFF,TGTGCCAGCAGCTTAAGTCAGGGGTATGAGCAGTTCTTC
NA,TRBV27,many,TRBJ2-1,CASRRLASKGEQFF,TGTGCCAGCAGGCGTCTAGCCTCCAAGGGGGAGCAGTTCTTC
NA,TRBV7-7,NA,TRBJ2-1,CASSLAPGSGNEQFF,TGTGCTAGCAGCCTAGCGCCAGGTAGCGGCAATGAGCAGTTCTTC
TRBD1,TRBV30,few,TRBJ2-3,CAWSVRTGITDTQYF,TGTGCCTGGAGTGTTCGGACAGGGATCACAGATACGCAGTATTTT
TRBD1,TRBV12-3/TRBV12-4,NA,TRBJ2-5,CASIREGTGWRETQYF,TGTGCCAGCATTCGGGAAGGGACAGGGTGGCGAGAGACCCAGTACTTC
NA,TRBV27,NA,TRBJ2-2,CASSLWGRTGELFF,TGTGCCAGCAGTTTATGGGGGAGAACCGGGGAGCTGTTTTTT
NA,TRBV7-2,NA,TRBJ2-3,CASSLTSLPDTQYF,TGTGCCAGCAGCTTAACCAGCCTCCCAGATACGCAGTATTTT
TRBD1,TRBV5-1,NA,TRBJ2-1,CASSLTGGPYNAQFF,TGCGCCAGCAGCTTGACAGGGGGCCCATACAATGCGCAGTTCTTC
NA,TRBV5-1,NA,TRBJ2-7,CASSLEGDPYEQYF,TGCGCCAGCAGCTTGGAGGGGGACCCCTACGAGCAGTACTTC
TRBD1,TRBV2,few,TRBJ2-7,CASSKDRGPSYEQYF,TGTGCCAGCAGTAAGGACAGGGGGCCCTCCTACGAGCAGTACTTC
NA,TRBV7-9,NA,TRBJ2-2,CASSLVGKVTGELFF,TGTGCCAGCAGCTTAGTGGGAAAGGTTACCGGGGAGCTGTTTTTT
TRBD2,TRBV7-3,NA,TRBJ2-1,CASSARASGRNEQFF,TGTGCCAGCAGCGCTAGGGCTAGCGGGAGGAATGAGCAGTTCTTC
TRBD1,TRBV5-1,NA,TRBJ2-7,CASSLALAGTGLIYEQYF,TGCGCCAGCAGCTTGGCCCTCGCGGGGACAGGGCTCATCTACGAGCAGTACTTC
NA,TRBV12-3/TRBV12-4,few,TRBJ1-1,CASSLAGINTEAFF,TGTGCCAGCAGTTTAGCGGGCATTAACACTGAAGCTTTCTTT
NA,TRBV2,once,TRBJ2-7,CANLPPQGTYEQYF,TGTGCCAACCTCCCCCCGCAGGGGACCTACGAGCAGTACTTC
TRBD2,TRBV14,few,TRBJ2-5,CASSQGLAGGPVEQYF,TGTGCCAGCAGCCAAGGGCTAGCGGGAGGGCCGGTTGAGCAGTACTTC
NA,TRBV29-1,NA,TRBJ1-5,CSVGQTDQPQHF,TGCAGCGTTGGACAGACAGATCAGCCCCAGCATTTT
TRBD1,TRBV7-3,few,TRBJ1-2,CASAGTGQGYTF,TGTGCCAGCGCAGGGACAGGTCAGGGCTACACCTTC
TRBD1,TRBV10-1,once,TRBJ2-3,CASSATGGGADTQYF,TGCGCCAGCAGCGCAACAGGGGGCGGCGCAGATACGCAGTATTTT